This T cell receptor beta chain was found in a study of control samples from healthy donors and cancer patients. This CDR3 region has 12 residues. The germline V gene encodes CDR1 SGHTA and CDR2 FQGNSA. Trimming pared 5 bases from V and 7 bases from J, leaving 11 bases between. Profiled with immunoSEQ multiplex PCR; TCRdb holds only in-frame clones, not every one. The sample lists about 180,000 clones, 90% seen once, with approximately 1.5% in the top ten. This chain connects TRBV7-2 to TRBJ1-2; D unresolved. Sequenced: blood. The receptor comes from a woman between 45 and 60 years old in good health. In DNA form, the CDR3 reads TGTGCCAGCAGCCCAGACTTGGGTGGCTACACCTTC. Encoded protein: CASSPDLGGYTF.